This T cell receptor beta chain was identified in a study of control samples from healthy donors and cancer patients. The V gene lost 3 bases and the J gene lost 4 bases, with 9 bases spanning the gap. CDR1 MNHEY and CDR2 SMNVEV come from the germline V gene (reference sequence). The CDR3 has 13 residues. The data were produced by immunoSEQ multiplex PCR, yet TCRdb's version contains in-frame clones alone and is incomplete. Of about 100,000 clones listed, 90% to 95% were seen once; the top ten hold 8%. The chain employs TRBV27 and TRBJ1-2; D perhaps matches TRBD1 (6 bases). Sequenced material: blood. The sequence was obtained from a man between 18 and 35 years old in good health. The CDR3 coding sequence is TGTGCCAGCAGTTTGGGGGGGCCCTATGGCTACACCTTC. Protein: CASSLGGPYGYTF.